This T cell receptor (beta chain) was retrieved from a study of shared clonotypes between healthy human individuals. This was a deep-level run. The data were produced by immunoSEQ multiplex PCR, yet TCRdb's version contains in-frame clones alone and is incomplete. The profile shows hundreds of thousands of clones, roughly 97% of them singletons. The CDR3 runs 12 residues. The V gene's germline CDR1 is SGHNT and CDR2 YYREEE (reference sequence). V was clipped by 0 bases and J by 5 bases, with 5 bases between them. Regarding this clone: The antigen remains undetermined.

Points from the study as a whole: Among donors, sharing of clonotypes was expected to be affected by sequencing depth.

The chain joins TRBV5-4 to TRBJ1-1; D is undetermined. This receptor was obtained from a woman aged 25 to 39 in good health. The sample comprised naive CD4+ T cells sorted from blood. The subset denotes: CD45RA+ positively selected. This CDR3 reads CASSLGQTEAFF. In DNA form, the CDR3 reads TGTGCCAGCAGCTTGGGCCAGACTGAAGCTTTCTTT.